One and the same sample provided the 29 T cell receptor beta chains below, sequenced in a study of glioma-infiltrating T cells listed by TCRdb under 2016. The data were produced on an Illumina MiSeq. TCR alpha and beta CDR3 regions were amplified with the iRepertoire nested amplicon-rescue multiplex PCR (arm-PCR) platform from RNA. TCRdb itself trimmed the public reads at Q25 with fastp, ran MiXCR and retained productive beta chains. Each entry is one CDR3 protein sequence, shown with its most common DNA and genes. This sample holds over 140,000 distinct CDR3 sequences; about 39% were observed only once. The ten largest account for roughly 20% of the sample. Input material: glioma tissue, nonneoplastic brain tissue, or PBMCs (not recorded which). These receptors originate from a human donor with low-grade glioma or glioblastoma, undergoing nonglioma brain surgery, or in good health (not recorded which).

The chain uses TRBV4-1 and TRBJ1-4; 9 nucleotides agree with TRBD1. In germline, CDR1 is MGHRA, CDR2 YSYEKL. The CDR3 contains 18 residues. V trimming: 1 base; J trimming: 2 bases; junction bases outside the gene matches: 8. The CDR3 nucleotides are TGCGCCAGCAGCCAAGGGGCCCACAGGGGGCGTACTAATGAAAAACTGTTTTTT. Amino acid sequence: CASSQGAHRGRTNEKLFF.

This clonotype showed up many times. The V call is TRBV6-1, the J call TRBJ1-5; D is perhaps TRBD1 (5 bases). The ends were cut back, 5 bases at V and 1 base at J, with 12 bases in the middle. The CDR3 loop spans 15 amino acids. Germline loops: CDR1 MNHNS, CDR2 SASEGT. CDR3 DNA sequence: TGTGCCAGCAGTTCGAGGCGACAGAGCAATCAGCCCCAGCATTTT. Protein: CASSSRRQSNQPQHF.

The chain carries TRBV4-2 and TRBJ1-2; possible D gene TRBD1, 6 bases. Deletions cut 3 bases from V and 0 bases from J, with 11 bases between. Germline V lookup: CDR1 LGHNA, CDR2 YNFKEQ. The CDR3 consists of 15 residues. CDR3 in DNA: TGTGCCAGCAGCCAGCAGACAGGACCTAACTATGGCTACACCTTC. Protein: CASSQQTGPNYGYTF.

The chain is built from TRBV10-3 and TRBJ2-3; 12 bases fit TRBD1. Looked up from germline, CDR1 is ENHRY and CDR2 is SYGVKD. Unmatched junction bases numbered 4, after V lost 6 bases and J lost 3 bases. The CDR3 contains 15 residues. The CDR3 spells CAIRPGQGATDTQYF. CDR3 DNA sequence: TGTGCCATCAGACCGGGACAGGGGGCAACAGATACGCAGTATTTT.

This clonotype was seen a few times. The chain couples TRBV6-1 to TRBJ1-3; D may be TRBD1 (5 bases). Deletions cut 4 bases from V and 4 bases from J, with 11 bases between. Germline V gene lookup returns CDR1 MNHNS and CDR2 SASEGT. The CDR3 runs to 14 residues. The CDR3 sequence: CASSGGTRGNTIYF. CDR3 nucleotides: TGTGCCAGCAGTGGAGGGACCAGGGGAAACACCATATATTTT.

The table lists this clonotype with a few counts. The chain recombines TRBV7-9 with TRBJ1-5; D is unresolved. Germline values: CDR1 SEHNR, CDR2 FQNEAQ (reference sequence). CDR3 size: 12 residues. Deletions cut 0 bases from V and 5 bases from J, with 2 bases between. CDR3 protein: CASSLADQPQHF. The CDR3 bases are TGTGCCAGCAGCTTAGCCGATCAGCCCCAGCATTTT.

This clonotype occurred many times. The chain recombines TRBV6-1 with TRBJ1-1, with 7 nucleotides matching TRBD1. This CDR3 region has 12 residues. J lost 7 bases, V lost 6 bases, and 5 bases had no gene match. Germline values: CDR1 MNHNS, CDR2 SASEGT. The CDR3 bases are TGTGCCAGCAGAGGACAGGAGCTTGAAGCTTTCTTT. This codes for CASRGQELEAFF.

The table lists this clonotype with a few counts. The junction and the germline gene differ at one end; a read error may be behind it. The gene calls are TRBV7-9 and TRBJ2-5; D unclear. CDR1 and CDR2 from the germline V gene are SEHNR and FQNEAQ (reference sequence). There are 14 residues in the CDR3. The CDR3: CARSPDLRQETQYF. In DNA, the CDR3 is TGTGCCCGCAGCCCTGACTTAAGGCAAGAGACCCAGTACTTC.

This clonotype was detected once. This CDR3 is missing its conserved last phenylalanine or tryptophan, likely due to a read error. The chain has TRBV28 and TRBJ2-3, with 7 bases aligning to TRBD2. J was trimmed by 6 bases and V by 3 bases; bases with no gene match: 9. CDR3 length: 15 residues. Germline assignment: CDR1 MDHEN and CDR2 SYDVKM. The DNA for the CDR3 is TGTGCCAGCAGTTTTAACGGACTAGGTGCTGATACGCAGTATTCT. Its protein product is CASSFNGLGADTQYS.

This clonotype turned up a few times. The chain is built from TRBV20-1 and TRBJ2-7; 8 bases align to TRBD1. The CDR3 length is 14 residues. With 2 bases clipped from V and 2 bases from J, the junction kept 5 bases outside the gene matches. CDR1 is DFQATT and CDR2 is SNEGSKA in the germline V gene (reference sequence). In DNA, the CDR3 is TGCAGTGCTAGAAGGACAGGGTCAACCTACGAGCAGTACTTC. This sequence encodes CSARRTGSTYEQYF.

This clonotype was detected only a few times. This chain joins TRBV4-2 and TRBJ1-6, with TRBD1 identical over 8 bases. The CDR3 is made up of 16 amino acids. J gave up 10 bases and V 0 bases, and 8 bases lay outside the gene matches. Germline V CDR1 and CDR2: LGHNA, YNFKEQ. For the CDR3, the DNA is TGTGCCAGCAGCCAAGAAACCGGACAGGGCGGATCACCCCTCCACTTT. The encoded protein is CASSQETGQGGSPLHF.

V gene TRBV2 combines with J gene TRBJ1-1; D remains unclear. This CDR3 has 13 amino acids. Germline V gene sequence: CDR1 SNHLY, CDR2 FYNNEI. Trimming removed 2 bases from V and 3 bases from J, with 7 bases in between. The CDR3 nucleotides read TGTGCCAGCAGTGAAAACCCGGACACTGAAGCTTTCTTT. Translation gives CASSENPDTEAFF.

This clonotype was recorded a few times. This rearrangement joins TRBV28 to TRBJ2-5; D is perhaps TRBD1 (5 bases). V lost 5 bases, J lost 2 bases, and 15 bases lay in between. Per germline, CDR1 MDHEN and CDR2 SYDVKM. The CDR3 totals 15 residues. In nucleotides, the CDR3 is TGTGCCAGCAGTCGCGCAGGGTTGTGGCAAGAGACCCAGTACTTC. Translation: CASSRAGLWQETQYF.

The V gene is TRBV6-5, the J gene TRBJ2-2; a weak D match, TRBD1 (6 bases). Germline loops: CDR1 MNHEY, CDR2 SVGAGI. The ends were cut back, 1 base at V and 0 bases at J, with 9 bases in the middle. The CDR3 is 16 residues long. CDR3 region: CASSYLQGTNTGELFF. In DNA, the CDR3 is TGTGCCAGCAGTTACTTGCAGGGGACGAACACCGGGGAGCTGTTTTTT.

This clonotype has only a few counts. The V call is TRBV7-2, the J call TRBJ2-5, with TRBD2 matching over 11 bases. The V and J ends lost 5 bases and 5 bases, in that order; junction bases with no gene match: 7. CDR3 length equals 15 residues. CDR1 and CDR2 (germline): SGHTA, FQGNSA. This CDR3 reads CASSPHSGGGETQYF. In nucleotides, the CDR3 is TGTGCCAGCAGCCCCCATAGCGGGGGGGGGGAGACCCAGTACTTC.

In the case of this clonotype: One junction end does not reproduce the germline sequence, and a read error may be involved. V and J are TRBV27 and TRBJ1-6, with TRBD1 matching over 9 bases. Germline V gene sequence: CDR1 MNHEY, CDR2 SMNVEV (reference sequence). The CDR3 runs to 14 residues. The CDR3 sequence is CATSTGGGNSPLHF. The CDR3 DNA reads TGTGCCACCAGTACAGGGGGCGGTAATTCACCCCTCCACTTT.

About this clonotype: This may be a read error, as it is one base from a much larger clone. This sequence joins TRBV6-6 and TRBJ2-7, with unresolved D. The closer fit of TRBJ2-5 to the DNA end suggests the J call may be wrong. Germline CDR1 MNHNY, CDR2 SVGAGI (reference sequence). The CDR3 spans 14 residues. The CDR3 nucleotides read TGTGCCAGCAGTTGCTTCTCAAGCCAAGAGACCCAGTACTTC. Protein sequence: CASSCFSSQETQYF.

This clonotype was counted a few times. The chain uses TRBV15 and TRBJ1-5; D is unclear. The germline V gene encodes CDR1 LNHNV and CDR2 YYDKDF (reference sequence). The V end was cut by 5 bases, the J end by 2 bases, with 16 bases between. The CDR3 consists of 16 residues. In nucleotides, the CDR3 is TGTGCCACCAGCCAAGCATGGGCTTCGGGCAATCAGCCCCAGCATTTT. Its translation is CATSQAWASGNQPQHF.

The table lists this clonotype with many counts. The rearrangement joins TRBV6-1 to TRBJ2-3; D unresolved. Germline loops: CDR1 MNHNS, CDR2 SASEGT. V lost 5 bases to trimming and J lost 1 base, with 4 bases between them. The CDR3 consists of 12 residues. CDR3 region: CASSRGTDTQYF. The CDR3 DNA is TGTGCCAGCAGTCGGGGCACAGATACGCAGTATTTT.

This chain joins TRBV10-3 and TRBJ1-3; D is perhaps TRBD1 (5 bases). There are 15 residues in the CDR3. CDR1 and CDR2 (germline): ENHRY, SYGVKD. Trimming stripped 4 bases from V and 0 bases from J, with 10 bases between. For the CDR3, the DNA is TGTGCCATCAGTGCGGGACCCTCCTCTGGAAACACCATATATTTT. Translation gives CAISAGPSSGNTIYF.

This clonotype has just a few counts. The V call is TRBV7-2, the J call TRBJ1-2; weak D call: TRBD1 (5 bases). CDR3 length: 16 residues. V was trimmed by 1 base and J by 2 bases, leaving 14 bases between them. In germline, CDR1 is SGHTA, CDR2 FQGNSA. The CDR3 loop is CASSLDAIRQNYGYTF. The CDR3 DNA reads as TGTGCCAGCAGCTTAGATGCTATTAGACAGAACTATGGCTACACCTTC.

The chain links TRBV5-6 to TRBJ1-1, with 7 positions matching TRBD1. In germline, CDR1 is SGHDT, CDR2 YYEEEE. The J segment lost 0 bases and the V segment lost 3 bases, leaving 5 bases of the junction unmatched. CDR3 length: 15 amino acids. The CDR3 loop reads CASSSNQGVNTEAFF. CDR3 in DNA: TGTGCCAGCAGCTCAAATCAGGGGGTGAACACTGAAGCTTTCTTT. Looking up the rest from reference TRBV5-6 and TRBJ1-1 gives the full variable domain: DAGVTQSPTHLIKTRGQQVTLRCSPKSGHDTVSWYQQALGQGPQFIFQYYEEEERQRGNFPDRFSGHQFPNYSSELNVNALLLGDSALYLCASSSNQGVNTEAFFGQGTRLTVV.

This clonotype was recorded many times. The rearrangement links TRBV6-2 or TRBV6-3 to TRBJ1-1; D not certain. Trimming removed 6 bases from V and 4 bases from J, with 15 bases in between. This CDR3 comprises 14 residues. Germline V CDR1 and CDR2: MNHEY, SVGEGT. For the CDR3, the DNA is TGTGCCAGCAGCCCACTGGGCGCCTCCACTGAAGCTTTCTTT. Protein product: CASSPLGASTEAFF.

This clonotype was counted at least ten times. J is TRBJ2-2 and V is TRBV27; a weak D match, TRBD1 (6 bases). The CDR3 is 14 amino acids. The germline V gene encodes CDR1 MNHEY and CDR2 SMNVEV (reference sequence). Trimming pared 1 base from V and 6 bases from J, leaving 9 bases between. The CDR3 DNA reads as TGTGCCAGCAGTTTATTCAGGGGATCCGGGGAGCTGTTTTTT. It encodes CASSLFRGSGELFF.

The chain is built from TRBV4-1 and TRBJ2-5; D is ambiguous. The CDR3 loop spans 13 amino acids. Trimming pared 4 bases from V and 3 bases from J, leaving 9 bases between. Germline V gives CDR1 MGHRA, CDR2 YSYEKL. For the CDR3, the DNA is TGCGCCAGCAGCCGAGTCCCCAAAGAGACCCAGTACTTC. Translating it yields CASSRVPKETQYF.

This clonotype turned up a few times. CDR3 in DNA: TGTGCCAGCAGCCTGACAGTCTCACCCCTCCACTTT. It yields the protein CASSLTVSPLHF. The chain couples TRBV28 to TRBJ1-6; possible D gene TRBD1, 5 bases. Trimming took 6 bases from V and 10 from J, leaving 10 bases between them. CDR3 length: 12 residues. Germline values: CDR1 MDHEN, CDR2 SYDVKM.

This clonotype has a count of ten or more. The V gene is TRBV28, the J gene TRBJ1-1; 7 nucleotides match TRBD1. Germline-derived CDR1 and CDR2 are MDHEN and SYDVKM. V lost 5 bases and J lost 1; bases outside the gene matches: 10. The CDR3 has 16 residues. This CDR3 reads CASSTRQGVTNTEAFF. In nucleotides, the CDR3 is TGTGCCAGCAGTACCAGACAGGGCGTTACGAACACTGAAGCTTTCTTT.

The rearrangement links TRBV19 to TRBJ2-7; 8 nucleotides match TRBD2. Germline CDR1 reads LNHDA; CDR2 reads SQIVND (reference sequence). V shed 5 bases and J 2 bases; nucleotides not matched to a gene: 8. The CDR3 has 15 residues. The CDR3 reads CASSLREEKTYEQYF. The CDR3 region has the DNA TGTGCCAGTAGTTTGCGGGAGGAAAAAACCTACGAGCAGTACTTC.

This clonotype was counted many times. The CDR3 sequence: CSAADSGTPSYNEQFF. CDR3 DNA: TGCAGTGCTGCAGATTCCGGGACTCCCTCCTACAATGAGCAGTTCTTC. The rearrangement uses TRBV20-1 and TRBJ2-1, with D possibly being TRBD2 (6 bases). Per the germline V gene, CDR1 is DFQATT and CDR2 is SNEGSKA (reference sequence). CDR3 length: 16 residues. The ends were cut back, 5 bases at V and 0 bases at J, with 17 bases in the middle.